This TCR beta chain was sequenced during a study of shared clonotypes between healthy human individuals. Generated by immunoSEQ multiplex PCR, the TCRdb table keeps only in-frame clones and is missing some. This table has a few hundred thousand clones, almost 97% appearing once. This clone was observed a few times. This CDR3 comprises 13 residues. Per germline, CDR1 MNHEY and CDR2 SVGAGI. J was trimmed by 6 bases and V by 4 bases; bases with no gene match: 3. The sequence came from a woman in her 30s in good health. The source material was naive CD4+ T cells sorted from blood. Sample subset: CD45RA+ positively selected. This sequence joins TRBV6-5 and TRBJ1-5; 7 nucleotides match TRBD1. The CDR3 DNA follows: TGTGCCAGCAGTTTGGGACAGCTTCAGCCCCAGCATTTT. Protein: CASSLGQLQPQHF.